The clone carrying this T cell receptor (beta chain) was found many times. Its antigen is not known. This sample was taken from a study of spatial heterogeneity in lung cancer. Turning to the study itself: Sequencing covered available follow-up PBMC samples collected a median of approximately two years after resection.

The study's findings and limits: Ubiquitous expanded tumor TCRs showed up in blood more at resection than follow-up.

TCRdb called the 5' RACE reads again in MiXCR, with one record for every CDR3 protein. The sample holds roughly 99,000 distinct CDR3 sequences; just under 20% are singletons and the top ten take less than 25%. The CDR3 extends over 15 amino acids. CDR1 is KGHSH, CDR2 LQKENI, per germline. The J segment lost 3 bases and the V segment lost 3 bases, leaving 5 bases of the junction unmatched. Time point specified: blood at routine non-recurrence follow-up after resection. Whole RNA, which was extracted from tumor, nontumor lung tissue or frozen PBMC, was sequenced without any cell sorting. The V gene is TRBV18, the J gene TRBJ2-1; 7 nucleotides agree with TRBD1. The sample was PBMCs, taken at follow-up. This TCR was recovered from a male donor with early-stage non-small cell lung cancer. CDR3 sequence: CASSPGGTVYNEQFF. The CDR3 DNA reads TGTGCCAGCTCACCGGGTGGGACAGTCTACAATGAGCAGTTCTTC.